The clone carrying this T cell receptor (beta chain) was seen a handful of times. What it recognizes is unknown. The sample originates from a study of T cells in Graves' hyperthyroidism and ophthalmopathy. RNA transcripts yielded amplified TCR beta CDR3 regions. HTBI primers were used for first-round RT-PCR of the TCR CDR3. TCRdb re-analysed the multiplex PCR reads in MiXCR, keeping a single row per CDR3 protein. This table has some 560,000 distinct CDR3 sequences, around 14% appearing once. Findings and caveats of the study: Prediction of ophthalmopathy progression came a median around 6 months pre-onset. Ophthalmopathy was separated from stable hyperthyroidism by a 13 V-J model. Blood also showed most of the thyroid clonotypes that were expanded above 0.001.

If no ophthalmopathy progression occurred within 18 months, Graves' hyperthyroidism was stable. The CDR3 runs to 14 residues. V lost 0 bases, J lost 6 bases, and 13 bases lay in between. CDR1 GTSNPN and CDR2 SVGIG come from the germline V gene (reference sequence). This receptor was obtained from a woman aged 25 to 45 with Graves' hyperthyroidism. The gene calls are TRBV30 and TRBJ2-3; D perhaps matches TRBD2 (6 bases). The sequencing input was blood. CDR3 in amino acids: CAWSVLSGVDTQYF. CDR3 nucleotides: TGTGCCTGGAGTGTACTGTCGGGAGTTGATACGCAGTATTTT.